These 7 T cell receptor beta chains were all obtained from the same sample, sequenced in a study of T cell changes during pregnancy in multiple sclerosis. Profiling relied on immunoSEQ multiplex PCR, and the TCRdb table lists in-frame clones only, not all of them. This table has 45,000 to 55,000 clones, 70% to 90% appearing once. This sample comprised peripheral blood, obtained in the first trimester of pregnancy. The receptors here all came from a female donor with multiple sclerosis, enrolled in a pregnancy study.

The chain employs TRBV15 and TRBJ2-6; the match to TRBD1 covers 8 bases. The germline gives CDR1 LNHNV, CDR2 YYDKDF (reference sequence). The CDR3 loop spans 16 amino acids. V lost 0 bases to trimming and J lost 4 bases; unmatched junction nucleotides: 2. The CDR3 sequence: CATSRETGVGANVLTF. CDR3 bases: TGTGCCACCAGCAGAGAGACAGGGGTCGGGGCCAACGTCCTGACTTTC.

This chain connects TRBV2 to TRBJ1-1; a weak D match, TRBD1 (5 bases). Per germline, CDR1 SNHLY and CDR2 FYNNEI. The length of the CDR3 is 13 residues. Between the trimmed V and J ends, which lost 4 bases and 7 bases, there was a span of 13 bases. Written as DNA, the CDR3 is TGTGCCAGCAGTGCTGATAGGGGCGGTGAAGCTTTCTTT. This sequence encodes CASSADRGGEAFF.

The V gene is TRBV4-2, the J gene TRBJ2-2; D might be TRBD2 (5 bases). Germline CDR1 is LGHNA and CDR2 is YNFKEQ. This CDR3 region has 15 residues. The ends were cut back, 0 bases at V and 3 bases at J, with 8 bases in the middle. The CDR3 protein is CASSQEGLHTGELFF. CDR3 bases: TGTGCCAGCAGCCAAGAAGGACTTCACACCGGGGAGCTGTTTTTT.

The J gene is TRBJ1-6, the V gene TRBV6-6; D gene ambiguous. Germline CDR1 is MNHNY and CDR2 is SVGAGI (reference sequence). Trimming pared 7 bases from V and 6 bases from J, leaving 13 bases between. The length of the CDR3 is 14 residues. The CDR3 protein is CASIGIGGNSPLHF. The CDR3 DNA sequence: TGTGCCAGCATCGGAATAGGAGGTAATTCACCCCTCCACTTT.

The chain recombines TRBV14 with TRBJ2-3; D might be TRBD1 (5 bases). Trimming took 1 base from V and 3 from J, leaving 20 bases between them. CDR3 length: 18 amino acids. Germline V lookup: CDR1 SGHDN, CDR2 FVKESK. The CDR3 nucleotides are TGTGCCAGCAGCCAAGTGTTATCTTGGGCAGGGCGGACAGATACGCAGTATTTT. Translation gives CASSQVLSWAGRTDTQYF. Full variable domain (remainder filled in from reference TRBV14 and TRBJ2-3): EAGVTQFPSHSVIEKGQTVTLRCDPISGHDNLYWYRRVMGKEIKFLLHFVKESKQDESGMPNNRFLAERTGGTYSTLKVQPAELEDSGVYFCASSQVLSWAGRTDTQYFGPGTRLTVL.

This chain joins TRBV5-1 and TRBJ1-1, with 8 bases matching TRBD1. The CDR3 contains 14 residues. V shed 6 bases and J 5 bases; nucleotides not matched to a gene: 9. CDR1 SGHRS and CDR2 YFSETQ come from the germline V gene. The CDR3 DNA sequence: TGCGCCAGCACGACCGCCAGGGGGCTGACTGAAGCTTTCTTT. Translation gives CASTTARGLTEAFF.

V is TRBV10-3 and J is TRBJ2-5, with 7 bases lining up with TRBD2. The CDR3 length is 15 residues. CDR1 and CDR2 (germline): ENHRY, SYGVKD. V trimming: 0 bases; J trimming: 2 bases; junction bases outside the gene matches: 3. CDR3 in DNA: TGTGCCATCAGTGAGTCGGGACTACAACAAGAGACCCAGTACTTC. Translation: CAISESGLQQETQYF.